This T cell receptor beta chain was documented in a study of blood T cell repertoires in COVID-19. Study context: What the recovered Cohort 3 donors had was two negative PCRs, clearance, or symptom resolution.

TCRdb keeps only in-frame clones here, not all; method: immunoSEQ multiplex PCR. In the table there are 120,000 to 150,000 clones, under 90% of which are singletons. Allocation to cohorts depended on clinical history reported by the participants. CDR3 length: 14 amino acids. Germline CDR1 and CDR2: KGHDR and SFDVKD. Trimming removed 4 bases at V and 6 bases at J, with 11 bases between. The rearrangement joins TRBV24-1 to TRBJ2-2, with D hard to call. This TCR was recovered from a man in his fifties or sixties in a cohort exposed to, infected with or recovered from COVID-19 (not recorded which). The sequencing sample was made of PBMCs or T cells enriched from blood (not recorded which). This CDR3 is CATSDPLSAGELFF. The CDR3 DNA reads TGTGCCACCAGTGACCCCCTCTCCGCCGGGGAGCTGTTTTTT.